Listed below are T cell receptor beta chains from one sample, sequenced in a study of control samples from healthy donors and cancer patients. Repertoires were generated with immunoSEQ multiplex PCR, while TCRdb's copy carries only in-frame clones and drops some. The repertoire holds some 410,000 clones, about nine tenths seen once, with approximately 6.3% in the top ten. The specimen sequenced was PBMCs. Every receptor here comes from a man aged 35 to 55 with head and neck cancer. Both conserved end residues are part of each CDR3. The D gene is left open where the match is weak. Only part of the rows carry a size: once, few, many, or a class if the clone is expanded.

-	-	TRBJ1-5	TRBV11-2	TGTGCCAGCAGCTTAGGTATGGGTCAGCCCCAGCATTTT	CASSLGMGQPQHF
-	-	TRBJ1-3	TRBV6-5	TGTGCCAGCAGTTACCGCCAGGGTGGAAACACCATATATTTT	CASSYRQGGNTIYF
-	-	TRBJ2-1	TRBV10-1	TGCGCCAGCAGTGAGATTACAAGCTCCTACAATGAGCAGTTCTTC	CASSEITSSYNEQFF
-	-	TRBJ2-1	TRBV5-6	TGTGCCAGCAGCTTGGGCGGGATGTCCTACAATGAGCAGTTCTTC	CASSLGGMSYNEQFF
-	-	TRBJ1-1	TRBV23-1	TGCGCCAGCAGTCAATCTATCAGGGTACGATTCATGAACACTGAAGCTTTCTTT	CASSQSIRVRFMNTEAFF
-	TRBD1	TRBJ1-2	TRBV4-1	TGCGCCAGCAGCCAAACCGCGGACAGGGAATCGGGAGGCTACACCTTC	CASSQTADRESGGYTF
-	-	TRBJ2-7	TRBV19	TGTGCCAGTAGTTCGCCGACAGGGGAGGGCTACGAGCAGTACTTC	CASSSPTGEGYEQYF
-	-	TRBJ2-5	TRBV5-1	TGCGCCAGCAGGTTAGGTGGTCAAGAGACCCAGTACTTC	CASRLGGQETQYF
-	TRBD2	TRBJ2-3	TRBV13	TGTGCCAGCAGCTTAGTCCCGGGTGGTAGCGGGTTCCCCTCTAGCACAGATACGCAGTATTTT	CASSLVPGGSGFPSSTDTQYF
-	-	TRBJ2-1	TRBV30	TGTGCCTGGGACTCGACGCGGGATACCTACAATGAGCAGTTCTTC	CAWDSTRDTYNEQFF
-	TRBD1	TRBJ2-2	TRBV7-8	TGTGCCAGCAGCGCCCGGGACAGAGACACCGGGGAGCTGTTTTTT	CASSARDRDTGELFF
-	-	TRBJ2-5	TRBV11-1	TGTGCCAGCAGCTCCCAAGAGACCCAGTACTTC	CASSSQETQYF
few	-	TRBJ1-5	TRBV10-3	TGTGCCATCAGGTTAACGGACAGTCCAAATCAGCCCCAGCATTTT	CAIRLTDSPNQPQHF
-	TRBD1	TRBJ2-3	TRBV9	TGTGCCAGCAGCTCCGTCCGGACAGGGGAAGATACGCAGTATTTT	CASSSVRTGEDTQYF
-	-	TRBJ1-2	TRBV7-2	TGTGCCAGCAGCTTAGCGGTTACTAACTATGGCTACACCTTC	CASSLAVTNYGYTF
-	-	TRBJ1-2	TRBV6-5	TGTGCCAGCACCGGAAGGCCGGTTCGCACTTATGGCTACACCTTC	CASTGRPVRTYGYTF
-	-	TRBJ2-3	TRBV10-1	TGCGCCAGCAGCCCATTCCCCACCACCTCTCCGGATACGCAGTATTTT	CASSPFPTTSPDTQYF
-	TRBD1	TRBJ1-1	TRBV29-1	TGCAGCGTTGGGGGACAGGGACGGGAAGCTTTCTTT	CSVGGQGREAFF
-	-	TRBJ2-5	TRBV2	TGTGCCAGCAGTGCAGATTTAATGGAGGAGACCCAGTACTTC	CASSADLMEETQYF
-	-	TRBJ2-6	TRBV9	TGTGCCAGCAGCGTAAGAGTGTGGGGGGCCAACGTCCTGACTTTC	CASSVRVWGANVLTF
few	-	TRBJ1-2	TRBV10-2	TGCGCCAGCAGTCTGAGCAGGGAAGCATATGGCTACACCTTC	CASSLSREAYGYTF
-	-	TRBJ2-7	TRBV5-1	TGCGCCAGCAGCTTGGCCAGGGCCGACGAGCAGTACTTC	CASSLARADEQYF
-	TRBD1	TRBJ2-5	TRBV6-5	TGTGCCAGTCTATCCGGGACAGGAGAGACCCAGTACTTC	CASLSGTGETQYF
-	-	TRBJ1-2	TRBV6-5	TGTGCCAGCAGTTACTCCCAGGGGAACTATGGCTACACCTTC	CASSYSQGNYGYTF
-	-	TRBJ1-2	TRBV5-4	TGTGCCAGCAGCTCCCAATTCTATGGCTACACCTTC	CASSSQFYGYTF
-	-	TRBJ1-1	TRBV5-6	TGTGCCAGCAGCTTTAGGGTAAACACTGAAGCTTTCTTT	CASSFRVNTEAFF
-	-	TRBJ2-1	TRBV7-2	TGTGCCAGCAGCTGGGTCCCGGGGCAGAACAATGAGCAGTTCTTC	CASSWVPGQNNEQFF
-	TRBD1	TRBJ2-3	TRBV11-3	TGTGCCAGCAGCCGAGGGGACAGGGGGCGTGCAGATACGCAGTATTTT	CASSRGDRGRADTQYF
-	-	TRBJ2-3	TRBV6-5	TGTGCCAGCAGCCGACTCATCACAGATACGCAGTATTTT	CASSRLITDTQYF
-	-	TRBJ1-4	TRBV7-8	TGTGCCAGCAGCGGATTGGACGGTGCAACTAATGAAAAACTGTTTTTT	CASSGLDGATNEKLFF
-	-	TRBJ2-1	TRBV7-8	TGTGCCAGCAGCTCGGCCGGGGCAAGGGGTTACAATGAGCAGTTCTTC	CASSSAGARGYNEQFF
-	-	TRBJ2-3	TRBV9	TGTGCCAGCAGCGTAGGAGGAACCACAGATACGCAGTATTTT	CASSVGGTTDTQYF
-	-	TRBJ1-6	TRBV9	TGTGCCAGCAGCGGGGGACGGCAGGGGTATAATTCACCCCTCCACTTT	CASSGGRQGYNSPLHF
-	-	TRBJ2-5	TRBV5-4	TGTGCCAGCAGGGGTGGAGGTGAGACCCAGTACTTC	CASRGGGETQYF
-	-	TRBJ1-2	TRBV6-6	TGTGCCAGCAGTTACGACAGCTCATTCGTTTATGGCTACACCTTC	CASSYDSSFVYGYTF
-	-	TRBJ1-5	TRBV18	TGTGCCAGCTCACCAAAGGGCCGGGAGGGCAATCAGCCCCAGCATTTT	CASSPKGREGNQPQHF
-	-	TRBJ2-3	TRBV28	TGTGCCAGCAGCAGGCTTAGCATCCCGGATACGCAGTATTTT	CASSRLSIPDTQYF
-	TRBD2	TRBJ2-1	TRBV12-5	TGTGCTAGTGGTTTGTTACGGGGGGGTTACAATGAGCAGTTCTTC	CASGLLRGGYNEQFF
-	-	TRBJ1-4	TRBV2	TGTGCCAGCAGGGGGGCGGGGGCCTCTAATGAAAAACTGTTTTTT	CASRGAGASNEKLFF
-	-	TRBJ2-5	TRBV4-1	TGCGCCAGCAGCCAAGGGCGACCTACTCCCCAAGAGACCCAGTACTTC	CASSQGRPTPQETQYF
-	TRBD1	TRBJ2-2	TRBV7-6	TGTGCCAGCAGCCCCAGGACAGGGGGAACCGGGGAGCTGTTTTTT	CASSPRTGGTGELFF
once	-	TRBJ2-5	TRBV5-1	TGCGCCAGCAGCTTGGACATACCGGGACCCCCCGAAGAGACCCAGTACTTC	CASSLDIPGPPEETQYF
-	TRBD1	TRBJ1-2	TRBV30	TGTGCCTGTAACTTTTGGACAGGGGACAACTCTAACTATGGCTACACCTTC	CACNFWTGDNSNYGYTF
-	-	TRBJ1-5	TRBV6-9	TGTGCCAGCACTAATTCGATGTATCAGCCCCAGCATTTT	CASTNSMYQPQHF